Following are 24 T cell receptor beta chains from one sample sequenced in a study of blood T cell repertoires in COVID-19. Produced via immunoSEQ multiplex PCR; TCRdb's table is partial and in-frame only. The data hold 150,000 to 200,000 clones, with around 80% observed a single time. Input material: PBMCs or T cells enriched from blood (not recorded which). These TCRs come from a woman in her forties or fifties with acute COVID-19.

The chain recombines TRBV4-3 with TRBJ1-4, with 8 bases fitting TRBD1. The CDR3 covers 15 residues. CDR1 is LGHNA and CDR2 is YSLEER in the germline V gene. With 4 bases clipped from V and 5 bases from J, the junction kept 6 bases outside the gene matches. CDR3 protein: CASSPTGAVNEKLFF. The CDR3 coding sequence is TGCGCCAGCAGCCCGACAGGGGCCGTGAATGAAAAACTGTTTTTT.

V is TRBV24-1 and J is TRBJ1-5; 8 bases match TRBD1. V lost 5 bases, J lost 4 bases, and 6 bases stayed unmatched. CDR1 is KGHDR and CDR2 is SFDVKD in the germline V gene. The CDR3 has 15 amino acids. The CDR3, as DNA: TGTGCCACCAGTGGGGTAACAGGGGGGAATCAGCCCCAGCATTTT. This sequence encodes CATSGVTGGNQPQHF.

The chain carries TRBV6-5 and TRBJ1-4; D remains ambiguous. Trimming shortened V by 7 bases and J by 0 bases, and 12 bases separated the two germline ends. The CDR3 consists of 15 residues. Per germline, CDR1 MNHEY and CDR2 SVGAGI. DNA of the CDR3: TGTGCCAGCATTCCCGGCCTAGCAACTAATGAAAAACTGTTTTTT. Translated, it gives CASIPGLATNEKLFF.

The chain has TRBV6-5 and TRBJ1-2, with D tentatively TRBD1 (5 bases). Per the germline V gene, CDR1 is MNHEY and CDR2 is SVGAGI. This CDR3 is built from 13 residues. The V end was cut by 2 bases, the J end by 8 bases, with 12 bases between. The CDR3 is CASSYQGTAGYTF. Here the CDR3 DNA reads TGTGCCAGCAGTTACCAGGGAACGGCGGGCTACACCTTC.

As to this clone: This specimen includes other DNA sequences encoding the same CDR3. The V call is TRBV27, the J call TRBJ2-5; D unresolved. Germline CDR1 MNHEY, CDR2 SMNVEV (reference sequence). V lost 5 bases and J 2 bases, leaving 12 bases between the germline ends. The CDR3 covers 14 residues. The CDR3 nucleotides read TGTGCCAGCAGTCTAGGTTCTCCACAAGAGACCCAGTACTTC. Encoded protein: CASSLGSPQETQYF.

Here the CDR3 reads CASTEGYGYTF. The CDR3 DNA is TGTGCCAGCACGGAGGGCTATGGCTACACCTTC. The J gene is TRBJ1-2, the V gene TRBV3-1 (or the pseudogene TRBV3-2); D not resolved. The V gene lost 7 bases and the J gene lost 4 bases, with 7 bases spanning the gap. CDR3 length equals 11 residues. Per germline, CDR1 LGHDT and CDR2 YNNKEL (reference sequence).

The J gene is TRBJ2-3, the V gene TRBV6-7, with 10 bases that match TRBD1. TRBV6-7 has ORF status, its function being uncertain. V lost 0 bases to trimming and J lost 4 bases; unmatched junction nucleotides: 1. The CDR3 is 15 residues long. The chain's CDR3 is CASSYSTGGADTQYF. The CDR3 nucleotides read TGTGCCAGCAGTTACTCGACAGGGGGCGCAGATACGCAGTATTTT.

This clone has ten or more counts. The chain couples TRBV19 to TRBJ2-5; 8 nucleotides line up with TRBD2. V was pared by 7 bases and J by 2 bases, with 6 bases of the junction left unmatched. The germline V gene has CDR1 LNHDA and CDR2 SQIVND (reference sequence). This CDR3 comprises 14 residues. CDR3 in amino acids: CASNWRGVQETQYF. The CDR3 nucleotides read TGTGCCAGTAACTGGCGGGGGGTTCAAGAGACCCAGTACTTC.

The rearrangement links TRBV19 to TRBJ1-2, with TRBD1 as a possible D gene (6 bases). The germline V gene has CDR1 LNHDA and CDR2 SQIVND (reference sequence). This CDR3 region has 12 residues. The V and J ends lost 3 bases and 7 bases respectively, with 9 bases between them. The CDR3 nucleotides are TGTGCCAGTAGTATCCTAGGGGGTGGCTACACCTTC. Its protein product is CASSILGGGYTF.

This clone occurred many times. The chain uses TRBV28 and TRBJ1-6; D is perhaps TRBD1 (5 bases). The germline CDR1 and CDR2 sequences are MDHEN and SYDVKM. V was clipped by 2 bases and J by 7 bases, with 12 bases between them. The CDR3 is 15 amino acids. The CDR3 region has the DNA TGTGCCAGCAGTTTAGGCAGGGCCCTAAATTCACCCCTCCACTTT. This gives the protein CASSLGRALNSPLHF.

This clone occurred a few times. The V gene is TRBV6-8, the J gene TRBJ2-7; 8 nucleotides match TRBD2. V lost 2 bases to trimming and J lost 2 bases; unmatched junction nucleotides: 5. Per the germline V gene, CDR1 is MNHGY and CDR2 is SAAAGT. CDR3 length: 15 residues. CDR3 in DNA: TGTGCCAGCAGTTACGATGAGCGGGGGACCTACGAGCAGTACGTC. Amino acids: CASSYDERGTYEQYV.

CDR3 in amino acids: CASSSGTGGVHQPQHF. In DNA form, the CDR3 reads TGTGCCAGTAGTTCCGGGACAGGGGGCGTCCATCAGCCCCAGCATTTT. The chain recombines TRBV19 with TRBJ1-5, with 12 bases that match TRBD1. The J segment lost 5 bases and the V segment lost 5 bases, leaving 7 bases of the junction unmatched. Germline lookup yields CDR1 LNHDA and CDR2 SQIVND (reference sequence). CDR3 size: 16 residues. Full variable domain (outside the CDR3, taken from reference TRBV19 and TRBJ1-5): DGGITQSPKYLFRKEGQNVTLSCEQNLNHDAMYWYRQDPGQGLRLIYYSQIVNDFQKGDIAEGYSVSREKKESFPLTVTSAQKNPTAFYLCASSSGTGGVHQPQHFGDGTRLSIL.

The rearrangement uses TRBV14 and TRBJ1-6, with 9 bases lining up with TRBD1. With 5 bases clipped from V and 9 bases from J, the junction kept 5 bases outside the gene matches. This CDR3 is 14 amino acids long. Germline V gene lookup returns CDR1 SGHDN and CDR2 FVKESK. This CDR3 reads CASSEQGASSPLHF. The CDR3 DNA reads TGTGCCAGCAGCGAACAGGGGGCAAGTTCACCCCTCCACTTT.

This chain links TRBV19 with TRBJ2-3; TRBD2 might be the D (6 bases). CDR1 and CDR2 from the germline V gene are LNHDA and SQIVND (reference sequence). The CDR3 loop spans 13 amino acids. V was shortened by 9 bases and J by 1 base, with 11 bases between the two germline ends. CDR3 protein: CASSTGGTDTQYF. As DNA, the CDR3 is TGTGCCAGCTCGACGGGGGGCACAGATACGCAGTATTTT. The variable domain in full, with the rest retrieved from reference TRBV19 and TRBJ2-3, is DGGITQSPKYLFRKEGQNVTLSCEQNLNHDAMYWYRQDPGQGLRLIYYSQIVNDFQKGDIAEGYSVSREKKESFPLTVTSAQKNPTAFYLCASSTGGTDTQYFGPGTRLTVL.

This chain's CDR3 is CASSLAGRRSGNTIYF. The CDR3 region has the DNA TGTGCCAGCAGCTTGGCTGGGCGTAGATCTGGAAACACCATATATTTT. This chain links TRBV5-4 with TRBJ1-3, with no clear D. There are 16 residues in the CDR3. V shed 0 bases and J shed 1 base, with 11 bases lying between them. Germline values: CDR1 SGHNT, CDR2 YYREEE (reference sequence).

This clone was seen at least ten times. One end of the junction fails to match germline, which may point to a read error. This chain joins TRBV2 and TRBJ1-5; D is undetermined. The CDR3 covers 11 residues. CDR1 is SNHLY and CDR2 is FYNNEI in the germline V gene. Here the CDR3 reads CASSESQSQHF. The CDR3 nucleotides read TGTGCCAGCAGTGAAAGTCAGTCCCAGCATTTT.

CDR3 residues: CASSESGGTNNEQFF. CDR3 bases: TGTGCCAGCAGTGAGAGCGGGGGGACCAACAATGAGCAGTTCTTC. The chain recombines TRBV28 with TRBJ2-1; the match to TRBD2 covers 9 bases. CDR1 MDHEN and CDR2 SYDVKM come from the germline V gene. The CDR3 spans 15 residues. With V trimmed by 5 bases and J by 5 bases, 7 bases remained unmatched.

CDR3 bases: TGTGCCAGCACCGGACAGGCCGATACGCAGTATTTT. Translation gives CASTGQADTQYF. J is TRBJ2-3 and V is TRBV6-5; 7 positions agree with TRBD1. Germline-derived CDR1 and CDR2 are MNHEY and SVGAGI. This CDR3 contains 12 residues. V shed 7 bases and J 6 bases; nucleotides not matched to a gene: 4.

This rearrangement joins TRBV7-2 to TRBJ2-3, with D perhaps matching TRBD1 (6 bases). The V end lost 1 base, the J end lost 4 bases, and 12 bases lay between the germline ends. The CDR3 is 15 amino acids. CDR1 and CDR2 from the germline V gene are SGHTA and FQGNSA. DNA of the CDR3: TGTGCCAGCAGCTTAGACAGGGTTGCGGCAGATACGCAGTATTTT. Its translation: CASSLDRVAADTQYF. Together with reference TRBV7-2 and TRBJ2-3, the CDR3 gives the full variable domain: GAGVSQSPSNKVTEKGKDVELRCDPISGHTALYWYRQSLGQGLEFLIYFQGNSAPDKSGLPSDRFSAERTGGSVSTLTIQRTQQEDSAVYLCASSLDRVAADTQYFGPGTRLTVL.

This clone was detected only a few times. The chain employs TRBV7-2 and TRBJ2-5, with a weak D call TRBD2 (6 bases). The CDR3 is made up of 15 amino acids. Germline CDR1 is SGHTA and CDR2 is FQGNSA. V was trimmed by 1 base and J by 4 bases, leaving 13 bases between them. CDR3 in amino acids: CASSLGRGTRETQYF. DNA of the CDR3: TGTGCCAGCAGCTTAGGACGGGGGACCAGAGAGACCCAGTACTTC.

The genes are TRBV18 and TRBJ2-7, with D hard to call. Germline loops: CDR1 KGHSH, CDR2 LQKENI. CDR3 length equals 12 residues. V dropped 2 bases and J dropped 3 bases, with 5 bases sitting between them. Here the CDR3 reads CASSPGNYEQYV. In DNA form, the CDR3 reads TGTGCCAGCTCACCAGGCAACTACGAGCAGTACGTC.

The CDR3 nucleotides read TGCGCCAGCTCGCAGGGGAATGAAGAGACCCAGTACTTC. This encodes CASSQGNEETQYF. The J gene is TRBJ2-5, the V gene TRBV5-1; D possibly corresponds to TRBD1 (6 bases). V lost 7 bases, J lost 3 bases, and 13 bases lay in between. There are 13 residues in the CDR3. Germline CDR1 SGHRS, CDR2 YFSETQ.

J is TRBJ1-2 and V is TRBV10-2, with 10 bases matching TRBD1. The CDR3 covers 13 residues. CDR1 is WSHSY, CDR2 SAAADI, per germline. V trimming: 6 bases; J trimming: 6 bases; junction bases outside the gene matches: 4. The CDR3 nucleotides read TGCGCCAGCAGAGCCGGGACAGGGGATGGCTACACCTTC. It codes for CASRAGTGDGYTF.

The J gene is TRBJ1-5, the V gene TRBV7-6; possibly TRBD1 for D (5 bases). This CDR3 contains 16 residues. Germline loops: CDR1 SGHVS, CDR2 FNYEAQ. The V end was cut by 5 bases, the J end by 0 bases, with 14 bases between. CDR3 amino acids: CASSLKGWDSNQPQHF. In DNA form, the CDR3 reads TGTGCCAGCAGCCTAAAGGGGTGGGATAGCAATCAGCCCCAGCATTTT.